Shown below are 17 T cell receptor beta chains from a single sample sequenced in a study of blood T cell repertoires in COVID-19. TCRdb's table, derived via immunoSEQ multiplex PCR, lists solely in-frame clones and lacks some. The sample consists of around 37,000 clones, roughly 87% of them appearing once. Sequencing was done on a sample of peripheral blood. These receptors all come from a man over 45 with active or convalescent COVID-19.

The chain has TRBV9 and TRBJ1-2; the match to TRBD1 covers 11 bases. Looked up from germline, CDR1 is SGDLS and CDR2 is YYNGEE. The V segment lost 0 bases and the J segment 13 bases; nucleotides outside the gene matches: 8. The CDR3 runs to 14 residues. CDR3: CASSVALGQGACTF. CDR3 DNA: TGTGCCAGCAGCGTAGCCCTCGGACAGGGGGCATGCACCTTC.

The chain is built from TRBV7-9 and TRBJ2-7, with 11 positions matching TRBD1. The CDR3 loop spans 16 amino acids. The germline V gene has CDR1 SEHNR and CDR2 FQNEAQ (reference sequence). V lost 1 base, J lost 0 bases, and 2 bases stayed unmatched. The CDR3 region has the DNA TGTGCCAGCAGCTTAGGGACAGGGGGCCTCTCCTACGAGCAGTACTTC. Translation gives CASSLGTGGLSYEQYF. Full variable domain (missing parts from reference TRBV7-9 and TRBJ2-7): DTGVSQNPRHKITKRGQNVTFRCDPISEHNRLYWYRQTLGQGPEFLTYFQNEAQLEKSRLLSDRFSAERPKGSFSTLEIQRTEQGDSAMYLCASSLGTGGLSYEQYFGPGTRLTVT.

The chain employs TRBV27 and TRBJ2-1; 7 bases map to TRBD2. V gave up 0 bases and J gave up 0 bases; unmatched junction bases: 5. The CDR3 has 17 residues. Germline values: CDR1 MNHEY, CDR2 SMNVEV (reference sequence). CDR3 nucleotides: TGTGCCAGCAGTTTATCGCCCGGACTAGTCTCCTACAATGAGCAGTTCTTC. This codes for CASSLSPGLVSYNEQFF.

The chain combines TRBV5-1 with TRBJ2-2, with 7 bases that match TRBD1. Germline CDR1 reads SGHRS; CDR2 reads YFSETQ. V lost 0 bases to trimming and J lost 3 bases; unmatched junction nucleotides: 2. This CDR3 has 15 residues. CDR3 protein: CASSLAQGYTGELFF. CDR3 DNA sequence: TGCGCCAGCAGCTTGGCACAGGGGTACACCGGGGAGCTGTTTTTT.

The J gene is TRBJ2-7, the V gene TRBV7-2; a weak D match, TRBD1 (6 bases). This CDR3 is 16 amino acids long. The germline V gene encodes CDR1 SGHTA and CDR2 FQGNSA. The V end was cut by 0 bases, the J end by 6 bases, with 18 bases between. The DNA of the CDR3 is TGTGCCAGCAGCTTAGCTTCGACAGGAAATCTACCCGAGCAGTACTTC. It is translated as CASSLASTGNLPEQYF.

This chain uses TRBV14 with TRBJ2-1; TRBD1 matches 8 bases. Germline CDR1 SGHDN, CDR2 FVKESK. The J segment lost 12 bases and the V segment lost 4 bases, leaving 5 bases of the junction unmatched. The CDR3 extends over 12 amino acids. CDR3 nucleotide sequence: TGTGCCAGCAGCCCCTCAGGGGGCTGGCAGTTCTTC. Its protein product is CASSPSGGWQFF.

The chain is built from TRBV7-2 and TRBJ2-7; 7 nucleotides agree with TRBD2. This CDR3 has 15 amino acids. J was trimmed by 3 bases and V by 5 bases; bases with no gene match: 10. From germline, CDR1 is SGHTA and CDR2 FQGNSA. Here the CDR3 DNA reads TGTGCCAGCAGCGCAGCCGGGACTACCTACTACGAGCAGTACTTC. It is translated as CASSAAGTTYYEQYF.

The V and J genes are TRBV28 and TRBJ2-7; TRBD2 matches 7 bases. V was clipped by 6 bases and J by 1 base; unmatched bases: 9. The CDR3 runs to 15 residues. Germline V gives CDR1 MDHEN, CDR2 SYDVKM. In DNA form, the CDR3 reads TGTGCCAGCAGCCCCTTGGCGGGAGTGTCCTACGAGCAGTACTTC. This encodes CASSPLAGVSYEQYF.

The CDR3 loop reads CSVDSGTSTDTQYF. As DNA, the CDR3 is TGCAGCGTTGACAGCGGAACTAGCACAGATACGCAGTATTTT. The rearrangement links TRBV29-1 to TRBJ2-3; D might be TRBD2 (5 bases). The length of the CDR3 is 14 residues. The germline CDR1 and CDR2 sequences are SQVTM and ANQGSEA. V was cut by 3 bases and J by 0 bases, with 10 bases left in between.

The chain uses TRBV18 and TRBJ2-7; the match to TRBD1 covers 9 bases. V lost 2 bases, J lost 3 bases, and 5 bases stayed unmatched. The CDR3 loop spans 15 amino acids. From germline, CDR1 is KGHSH and CDR2 LQKENI. The CDR3 loop is CASSPSGTGIYEQYF. The CDR3 DNA reads as TGTGCCAGCTCACCAAGCGGGACAGGGATCTACGAGCAGTACTTC.

The rearrangement uses TRBV3-1 (or the pseudogene TRBV3-2) and TRBJ2-1; 9 positions agree with TRBD2. The germline gives CDR1 LGHDT, CDR2 YNNKEL (reference sequence). The junction had 4 bases not matched to a gene; V was cut back by 0 bases and J by 4 bases. The CDR3 runs 16 residues. The CDR3 sequence: CASSQDSGRPYNEQFF. The CDR3 DNA follows: TGTGCCAGCAGCCAAGATAGCGGGAGACCATACAATGAGCAGTTCTTC.

The chain uses TRBV4-3 and TRBJ1-6; the match to TRBD1 covers 7 bases. Germline V gives CDR1 LGHNA, CDR2 YSLEER. CDR3 length: 15 residues. Trimming removed 6 bases from V and 7 bases from J; junction bases left unmatched: 9. CDR3 sequence (DNA): TGCGCCAGCAGGGGCGGGACAGCTCAAAATTCACCCCTCCACTTT. Its protein is CASRGGTAQNSPLHF.

V and J are TRBV4-1 and TRBJ2-5; D perhaps matches TRBD2 (6 bases). The germline gives CDR1 MGHRA, CDR2 YSYEKL. Trimming removed 1 base from V and 5 bases from J, with 17 bases in between. The CDR3 is made up of 16 amino acids. CDR3 sequence reads: CASSQGRGSTSETQYF. For the CDR3, the DNA is TGCGCCAGCAGCCAAGGGCGGGGAAGCACGTCGGAGACCCAGTACTTC.

The chain uses TRBV5-4 and TRBJ2-7; 8 positions agree with TRBD1. Germline loops: CDR1 SGHNT, CDR2 YYREEE (reference sequence). The V gene end was trimmed by 3 bases and the J gene end by 0 bases; junction bases not matched to a gene: 5. CDR3 length: 15 amino acids. CDR3 sequence (DNA): TGTGCCAGCAGCTCCCGGACAGGGTCCTCCTACGAGCAGTACTTC. Translated: CASSSRTGSSYEQYF.

The chain links TRBV24-1 to TRBJ2-3; no clear D. CDR3 length: 13 residues. Trimming cost V 2 bases and J 4 bases, with 6 bases left between them. Germline-derived CDR1 and CDR2 are KGHDR and SFDVKD. The CDR3 nucleotides read TGTGCCACCAGTGATTATTCCGCAGATACGCAGTATTTT. Its protein product is CATSDYSADTQYF.

The gene calls are TRBV4-2 and TRBJ2-5, with 8 bases that match TRBD2. Trimming removed 1 base from V and 3 bases from J; junction bases left unmatched: 4. Looked up from germline, CDR1 is LGHNA and CDR2 is YNFKEQ. The CDR3 has 15 amino acids. CDR3 nucleotides: TGTGCCAGCAGCCAAGGACTGCGGGAGGAAGAGACCCAGTACTTC. Translated: CASSQGLREEETQYF.

V is TRBV19 and J is TRBJ2-3; no definite D call. CDR3 length: 13 residues. The V and J ends lost 6 bases and 5 bases respectively, with 12 bases between them. The V gene's germline CDR1 is LNHDA and CDR2 SQIVND (reference sequence). CDR3: CASRTGAVDTQYF. The CDR3 DNA follows: TGTGCCAGTAGGACCGGTGCGGTAGATACGCAGTATTTT.